A selection of T cell receptor beta chains follows, all from one sample in a study of cytomegalovirus exposure and HLA in healthy donors. Assay used: immunoSEQ multiplex PCR; TCRdb lists only in-frame clones, some missing. The sample lists over 150,000 clones, 80% occurring once. The material sequenced was PBMCs. The receptors derive from a man between 25 and 39 years old in good health and CMV-seropositive. Each CDR3 is given with its conserved first and last residue. The D gene is left open where the match is weak. Clone size is given for some rows only: seen once, a few or many times, or a class if the clone is expanded.

V	size	D	J	length	CDR3	DNA
TRBV28	NA	NA	TRBJ1-1	14	CASTFSSVNTEAFF	TGTGCCAGCACCTTTTCTTCCGTGAACACTGAAGCTTTCTTT
TRBV7-3	NA	TRBD2	TRBJ2-1	16	CASSLTFSGSGNEQFF	TGTGCCAGCAGCTTAACGTTTAGCGGGAGTGGCAATGAGCAGTTCTTC
TRBV27	NA	TRBD1	TRBJ1-2	14	CASSLRQGGYGYTF	TGTGCCAGCAGTCTACGACAGGGCGGCTATGGCTACACCTTC
TRBV27	once	TRBD1	TRBJ1-5	14	CASSRDRINQPQHF	TGTGCCAGCAGCCGGGACAGGATCAATCAGCCCCAGCATTTT
TRBV30	NA	NA	TRBJ2-3	17	CAWSARRTSASTDTQYF	TGTGCCTGGAGTGCCCGACGGACAAGCGCTAGCACAGATACGCAGTATTTT
TRBV27	NA	TRBD2	TRBJ2-7	14	CASKRGGSSYEQYF	TGTGCCAGCAAGCGGGGAGGCAGCTCCTACGAGCAGTACTTC
TRBV27	NA	NA	TRBJ2-3	13	CASSFDWADTQYF	TGTGCCAGCAGTTTTGACTGGGCAGATACGCAGTATTTT
TRBV2	NA	TRBD2	TRBJ2-3	17	CASTPSYGRAPAGTQYF	TGTGCCAGCACCCCTAGTTACGGGAGGGCCCCCGCAGGGACGCAGTATTTT
TRBV19	NA	NA	TRBJ2-5	14	CASSTRDTGETQYF	TGTGCCAGTAGCACCCGGGACACGGGAGAGACCCAGTACTTC
TRBV27	NA	NA	TRBJ1-5	15	CASSLRGGGNQPQHF	TGTGCCAGCAGTTTACGTGGGGGGGGCAATCAGCCCCAGCATTTT
TRBV28	NA	TRBD2	TRBJ2-3	17	CASSALYEREGRDTQYF	TGTGCCAGCAGTGCATTATACGAGCGGGAGGGCAGGGATACGCAGTATTTT
TRBV5-1	NA	NA	TRBJ2-7	15	CASSPAGTGTHEQYF	TGCGCCAGCAGCCCGGCGGGCACAGGGACGCACGAGCAGTACTTC
TRBV28	NA	TRBD2	TRBJ2-5	18	CASSNRLAEGAWQETQYF	TGTGCCAGCAGTAATAGGCTAGCGGAAGGGGCCTGGCAGGAGACCCAGTACTTC
TRBV14	NA	TRBD1	TRBJ2-7	14	CASSPTGQTYEQYF	TGTGCCAGCAGCCCGACAGGGCAAACCTACGAGCAGTACTTC
TRBV28	NA	NA	TRBJ1-2	13	CASSQQGRNGYTF	TGTGCCAGCAGCCAGCAGGGTAGGAATGGCTACACCTTC
TRBV13	NA	TRBD2	TRBJ2-7	16	CASSSDIAGGSYEQYF	TGTGCCAGCAGCTCGGACATAGCGGGAGGGAGCTACGAGCAGTACTTC
TRBV27	NA	NA	TRBJ2-2	14	CASTGLTNTGELFF	TGTGCCAGCACTGGACTAACTAACACCGGGGAGCTGTTTTTT
TRBV7-8	NA	TRBD2	TRBJ2-3	16	CASSLAGQGGTDTQYF	TGTGCCAGCAGCTTAGCAGGCCAGGGAGGGACAGATACGCAGTATTTT
TRBV9	NA	NA	TRBJ2-7	15	CASSVMSGLSYEQYF	TGTGCCAGCAGCGTTATGAGCGGGCTCTCCTACGAGCAGTACTTC
TRBV6-5	NA	NA	TRBJ2-1	14	CASSYNEPHGGQFF	TGTGCCAGCAGTTATAACGAACCCCATGGCGGGCAGTTCTTC
TRBV19	few	TRBD1	TRBJ1-1	12	CASRDRGTEAFF	TGTGCCAGTAGAGACAGGGGCACTGAAGCTTTCTTT
TRBV5-1	NA	TRBD1	TRBJ2-5	15	CASSRDRGLQETQYF	TGCGCCAGCAGCAGGGACAGGGGGTTGCAAGAGACCCAGTACTTC